This T cell receptor (beta chain) comes out of a study of blood T cell repertoires in COVID-19. About the study: Material from acute and convalescent COVID-19 was sourced from the United States, Italy and Spain. PBMCs, B-cell-depleted T cells, or T cells were the source of the cDNA or gDNA that made up the material.

Under the authors' procedure: The authors estimated nucleated cell counts from reference gene primer amplification. TCRdb's copy holds only in-frame clones and misses some; the assay was immunoSEQ multiplex PCR. V, J and clone size are those of that table, while D and trimming were read from the DNA. The sample lists some 340,000 clones, around four fifths seen once, with under 3% in the top ten. V was pared by 1 base and J by 4 bases, with 7 bases of the junction left unmatched. The germline CDR1 and CDR2 sequences are KGHSH and LQKENI. This CDR3 is built from 16 residues. The clonotype originates from a man aged 25 to 45 with active or convalescent COVID-19. Material for sequencing was peripheral blood. This rearrangement joins TRBV18 to TRBJ1-3, with 7 nucleotides matching TRBD1. The CDR3 coding sequence is TGTGCCAGCTCACCACAGGAGGGGGCGACGGGAAACACCATATATTTT. Translated: CASSPQEGATGNTIYF. Drawing the rest from reference TRBV18 and TRBJ1-3, the complete variable domain is NAGVMQNPRHLVRRRGQEARLRCSPMKGHSHVYWYRQLPEEGLKFMVYLQKENIIDESGMPKERFSAEFPKEGPSILRIQQVVRGDSAAYFCASSPQEGATGNTIYFGEGSWLTVV.